This entry is about one T cell receptor (beta chain). Its antigen is still unknown. The germline CDR1 and CDR2 sequences are SGHDN and FVKESK. V was clipped by 5 bases and J by 1 base, with 8 bases between them. The CDR3 runs to 14 residues. The data belong to a study of metastatic and nonmetastatic thyroid tumors. About the research overall: Peripheral blood and tumor or nodule samples from malignant and benign thyroid patients were compared. General study results and limits: Reported TCR beta diversity, measured in blood and tumor, was significantly higher for malignant thyroid tumors than for benign nodules.

TCRdb reassembled clones from the PCR reads with MiXCR. The profile covers roughly 17,000 clones, with 25% to 35% appearing a single time and approximately 25% taken by the ten largest. No patient had received any treatment before thyroid surgery. The sequenced material came from tumor tissue. This clonotype was sampled from a male donor with papillary thyroid cancer or a benign thyroid nodule (not recorded which). Some clones in this sample may be carry-over from other donors' samples. The V call is TRBV14, the J call TRBJ2-2; D remains unclear. This CDR3 is CASSSIWNTGELFF. CDR3 bases: TGTGCCAGCAGCTCTATCTGGAACACCGGGGAGCTGTTTTTT.